This T cell receptor beta chain came from a study of T-cell reconstitution after alpha-beta-depleted transplantation in children. About this clonotype itself: Its antigen remains unknown.

The study, taken as a whole, reports: Reportedly, only several hundred clones from non-depleted graft cells drove alpha-beta T-cell counts at about two months. After one year, T-cell counts and TCRbeta diversity mostly came from new T cells. There were some patients whose high TCRbeta diversity at day 60 came from surviving recipient T cells and thymic progenitors.

The germline gives CDR1 LNHNV, CDR2 YYDKDF (reference sequence). V was shortened by 0 bases and J by 5 bases, with 11 bases between the two germline ends. The CDR3 has 14 amino acids. The TCRbeta library was prepared with unique molecular identifiers. One entry per CDR3 protein, called by TCRdb with MiXCR from the PCR reads. The table includes 600,000 to 700,000 distinct CDR3 sequences, roughly 13% detected once. This TCR came from a girl aged 2 to 10 with congenital amegakaryocytic thrombocytopenia, due to receive a stem cell transplant. This chain joins TRBV15 and TRBJ2-7; possibly TRBD2 for D (5 bases). Source: PBMCs, taken before TCRalphabeta/CD19-depleted stem cell transplant. DNA of the CDR3: TGTGCCACCAGCAGAGATAAGGAGAGGGACGAGCAGTACTTC. Residues: CATSRDKERDEQYF.